The clone carrying this TCR beta chain was observed once. Its antigen is not known. The data stem from a study of shared clonotypes between healthy human individuals. An assay was performed, and its level was deep. Original methodology: Without quality scores, immunoSEQ junctional reads could not be filtered like full-length reads. Method: immunoSEQ multiplex PCR; TCRdb's copy keeps in-frame clones and lacks some. V, J and clone size are taken as reported in that table, and D and trimming were inferred from the DNA itself. This sample has about 2 million clones, with about 95% found just once. V was trimmed by 4 bases and J by 0 bases, leaving 13 bases between them. The CDR3 is made up of 15 amino acids. Germline V gene lookup returns CDR1 SQVTM and CDR2 ANQGSEA. Naive CD8 populations comprised CD45RO-negative cells positively selected for CCR7, excluding terminally differentiated effector memory CD45RA+ cells.

Study-wide points: In having few donors, the study represented limited genetic and exposure-history diversity.

The receptor's source is a young man in good health. The sequenced material came from naive CD8+ T cells sorted from blood. This sequence joins TRBV29-1 and TRBJ1-3; unclear D gene. DNA for the CDR3: TGCAGCGTTGTTATCAGCCTATACTCTGGAAACACCATATATTTT. It is translated as CSVVISLYSGNTIYF.